This T cell receptor (beta chain) was observed in a study of shared clonotypes between healthy human individuals. The germline V gene has CDR1 MNHNY and CDR2 SVGAGI (reference sequence). The CDR3 is made up of 13 amino acids. The J segment lost 8 bases and the V segment lost 6 bases, leaving 6 bases of the junction unmatched. Regarding the study as a whole: Clonotype sharing across several donors was observed for around 4.8% of naive CD4 clonotypes. For sorted subsets, rarefaction showed incomplete sequencing despite large depth. Shared clonotypes across all four donors exceeded non-shared ones in generation probability.

Concerning this clone: The antigen is not known.

Produced via immunoSEQ multiplex PCR; TCRdb's table is partial and in-frame only. Of more than 400,000 clones in the sample, about 96% are singletons; the top ten hold about 0.068%. Specimen: naive CD4+ T cells sorted from blood. The subset: CD45RA+ positively selected. The chain employs TRBV6-6 and TRBJ1-2, with 10 bases matching TRBD1. The origin of this receptor is a woman aged 25 to 45 in good health. The CDR3 protein is CASRMGQGQGYTF. DNA for the CDR3: TGTGCCAGCAGAATGGGACAGGGGCAGGGCTACACCTTC.